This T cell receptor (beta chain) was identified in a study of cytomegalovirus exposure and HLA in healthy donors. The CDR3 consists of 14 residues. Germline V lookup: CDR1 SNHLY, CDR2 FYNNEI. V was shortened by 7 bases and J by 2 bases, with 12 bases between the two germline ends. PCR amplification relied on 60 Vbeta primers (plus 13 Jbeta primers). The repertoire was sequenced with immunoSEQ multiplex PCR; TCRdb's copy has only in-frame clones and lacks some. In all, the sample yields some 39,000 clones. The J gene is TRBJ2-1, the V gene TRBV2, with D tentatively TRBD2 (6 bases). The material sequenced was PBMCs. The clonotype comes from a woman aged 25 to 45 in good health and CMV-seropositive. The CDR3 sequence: CASTRGSAYNEQFF. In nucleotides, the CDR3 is TGTGCCAGCACCCGGGGGTCGGCCTACAATGAGCAGTTCTTC. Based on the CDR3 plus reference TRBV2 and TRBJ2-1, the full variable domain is EPEVTQTPSHQVTQMGQEVILRCVPISNHLYFYWYRQILGQKVEFLVSFYNNEISEKSEIFDDQFSVERPDGSNFTLKIRSTKLEDSAMYFCASTRGSAYNEQFFGPGTRLTVL.